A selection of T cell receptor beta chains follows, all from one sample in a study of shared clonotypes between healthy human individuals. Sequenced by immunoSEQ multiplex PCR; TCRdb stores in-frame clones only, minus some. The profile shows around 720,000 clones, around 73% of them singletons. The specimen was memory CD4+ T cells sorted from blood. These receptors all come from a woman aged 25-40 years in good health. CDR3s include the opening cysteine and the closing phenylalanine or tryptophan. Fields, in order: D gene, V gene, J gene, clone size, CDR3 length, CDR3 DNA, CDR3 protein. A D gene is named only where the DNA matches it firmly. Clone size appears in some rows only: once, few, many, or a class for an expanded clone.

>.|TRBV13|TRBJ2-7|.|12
TGTGCCAGCAGCTTGGCTCCCGGGAGAAGGTACTTC
CASSLAPGRRYF
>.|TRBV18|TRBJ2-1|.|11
TGTGCCAGCTCAATAGACGATGAGCAGTTCTTC
CASSIDDEQFF
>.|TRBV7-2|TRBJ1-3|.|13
TGTGCCAGCAGCGCCCACTCTGGAAACACCATATATTTT
CASSAHSGNTIYF
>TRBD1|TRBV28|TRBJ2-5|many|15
TGTGCCAGCAACCCCGGGGCAGGGGGCGGAGAGACCCAGTACTTC
CASNPGAGGGETQYF
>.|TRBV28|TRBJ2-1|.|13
TGTGCCACCTACAGGGGACTCTACAATGAGCAGTTCTTC
CATYRGLYNEQFF
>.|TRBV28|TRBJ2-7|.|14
TGTGCCAGCGCGGGGACAGCTATCGCCTACGAGCAGTACTTC
CASAGTAIAYEQYF
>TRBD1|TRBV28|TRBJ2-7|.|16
TGTGCTGTGGGGGGACAGGCAAGCTACTTCTCCTACGAGCAGTACTTC
CAVGGQASYFSYEQYF
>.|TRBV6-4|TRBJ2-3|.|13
TGTGCCAGCAGTGAGGGAGGCACAGATACGCAGTATTTT
CASSEGGTDTQYF
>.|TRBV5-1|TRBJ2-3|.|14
TGCGCCAGCAGCTTGGCGGCTTCCACAGATACGCAGTATTTT
CASSLAASTDTQYF
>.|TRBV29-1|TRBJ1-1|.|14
TGCAGCGCCGACCGCGGGGGCGTCGGGACTGAAGCTTTCTTT
CSADRGGVGTEAFF
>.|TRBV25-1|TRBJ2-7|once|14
TGTGCCAGTCTAGTACCCCCCCCCTCCTACGAGCAGTACTTC
CASLVPPPSYEQYF
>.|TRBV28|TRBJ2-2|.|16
TGTGCCAGCAGTTTTCGGCGGCGGTTGAACACCGGGGAGCTGTTTTTT
CASSFRRRLNTGELFF
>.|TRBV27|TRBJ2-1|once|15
TGTGCCAGCAGTTCTCCCGGGAGATCTTACAATGAGCAGTTCTTC
CASSSPGRSYNEQFF
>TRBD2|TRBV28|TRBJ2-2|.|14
TGTGCCAGCCGCGGTAGCGGGAGGGCCGGGGAGCTGTTTTTT
CASRGSGRAGELFF
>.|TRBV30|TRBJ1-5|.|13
TGTGCCTGGAGTGTACTCGGGGATCAGCCCCAGCATTTT
CAWSVLGDQPQHF
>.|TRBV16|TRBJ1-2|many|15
TGTGCCAGCAGCCCCCGTGGGGATTCTAACTATGGCTACACCTTC
CASSPRGDSNYGYTF
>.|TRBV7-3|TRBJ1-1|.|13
TGTGCCAGCAGCTCGACAGGGAACACTGAAGCTTTCTTT
CASSSTGNTEAFF
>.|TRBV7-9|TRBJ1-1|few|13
TGTGCCAGCAGCTTGGGGGAGTACCCTGAAGCTTTCTTT
CASSLGEYPEAFF
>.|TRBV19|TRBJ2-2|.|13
TGTGCCAGTAGGGGGCAGAACACCGGGGAGCTGTTTTTT
CASRGQNTGELFF
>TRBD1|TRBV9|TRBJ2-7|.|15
TGTGCCAGCAGCCCCTGGACAGGGGGCCAATACGAGCAGTACTTC
CASSPWTGGQYEQYF
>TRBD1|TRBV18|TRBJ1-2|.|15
TGTGCCAGCTCACCGGACAGGGGCGTGATCTATGGCTACACCTTC
CASSPDRGVIYGYTF
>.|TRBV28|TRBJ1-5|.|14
TGTGCCAGCAGTTTCCCATATGGGAATCAGCCCCAGCATTTT
CASSFPYGNQPQHF
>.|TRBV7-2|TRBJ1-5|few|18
TGTGCCAGCAGCCTCCGATCCGGCGGGACAAATAGCAATCAGCCCCAGCATTTT
CASSLRSGGTNSNQPQHF
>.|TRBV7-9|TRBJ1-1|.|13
TGTGCCAGCAGCTTTAACGGGGACACTGAAGCTTTCTTT
CASSFNGDTEAFF
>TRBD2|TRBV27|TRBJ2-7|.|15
TGTGCCAGCAGTTTATCGAGGGCTAGCGGCCTGCAGCAGTACTTC
CASSLSRASGLQQYF
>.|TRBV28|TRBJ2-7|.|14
TGTGCCAGCAGTTTTGTCGACAGTACCTACGAGCAGTACTTC
CASSFVDSTYEQYF